One and the same sample provided the 25 T cell receptor beta chains below, sequenced in a study of blood T cells in healthy people across ages. Alongside a J-beta primer mix, a sample-barcoded 5' primer served in a second PCR lasting roughly 6 to 12 cycles. TCRdb redid the calling of the 5' RACE reads with MiXCR, one entry per CDR3 protein. The data show about 640,000 distinct CDR3 sequences, 58% seen once. The sample taken for sequencing was blood. These receptors were collected from a man aged 60 to 75 in good health.

This chain links TRBV2 with TRBJ2-5; TRBD2 matches 8 bases. The CDR3 length is 16 residues. From germline, CDR1 is SNHLY and CDR2 FYNNEI. V shed 1 base, J shed 5 bases, and the junction held 9 bases outside the gene matches. This CDR3 reads CASSEGVGGVGETQYF. The CDR3 bases are TGTGCCAGCAGTGAAGGTGTCGGGGGGGTCGGGGAGACCCAGTACTTC.

This clonotype was detected only a few times. The chain is built from TRBV29-1 and TRBJ2-6; tentatively, D is TRBD1 (5 bases). This CDR3 region has 17 residues. Germline CDR1 reads SQVTM; CDR2 reads ANQGSEA. V lost 6 bases and J 1 base, leaving 19 bases between the germline ends. In DNA form, the CDR3 reads TGCAGCGTACTAATGGGGCCAGATCTATCTGGGGCCAACGTCCTGACTTTC. Amino acids: CSVLMGPDLSGANVLTF. The full variable domain, rest sourced from reference TRBV29-1 and TRBJ2-6, is SAVISQKPSRDICQRGTSLTIQCQVDSQVTMMFWYRQQPGQSLTLIATANQGSEATYESGFVIDKFPISRPNLTFSTLTVSNMSPEDSSIYLCSVLMGPDLSGANVLTFGAGSRLTVL.

A few counts support this clonotype. This chain links TRBV7-2 with TRBJ2-7; D gene uncertain. The CDR3 runs 13 residues. V was pared by 3 bases and J by 3 bases, with 9 bases between. Germline V gene data show CDR1 as SGHTA and CDR2 as FQGNSA. The CDR3 loop is CASSLVRYYEQYF. The CDR3 DNA is TGTGCCAGCAGCTTGGTGAGATACTACGAGCAGTACTTC.

This rearrangement joins TRBV20-1 to TRBJ1-1; perhaps TRBD1 as D (6 bases). Trimming shortened V by 0 bases and J by 4 bases, and 12 bases separated the two germline ends. The germline gives CDR1 DFQATT, CDR2 SNEGSKA (reference sequence). This CDR3 is built from 14 residues. The CDR3 region has the DNA TGCAGTGCTAGAGACAGGGGCCGGAGCACTGAAGCTTTCTTT. This translates into CSARDRGRSTEAFF.

CDR3 sequence reads: CSARVNAVRYGYTF. CDR3 DNA: TGCAGTGCTAGAGTGAACGCCGTTAGGTATGGCTACACCTTC. The J gene is TRBJ1-2, the V gene TRBV20-1; D remains ambiguous. Trimming took off 1 base at V and 5 bases at J, with 14 bases between the two ends. Germline V lookup: CDR1 DFQATT, CDR2 SNEGSKA (reference sequence). This CDR3 spans 14 amino acids.

CDR3 sequence: CASSIDGQSGANVLTF. DNA for the CDR3: TGCGCCAGCAGCATTGACGGCCAGTCTGGGGCCAACGTCCTGACTTTC. The chain combines TRBV5-1 with TRBJ2-6; D gene unclear. This CDR3 contains 16 residues. Germline assignment: CDR1 SGHRS and CDR2 YFSETQ. The germline V and J ends were trimmed by 4 bases and 1 base, with 12 bases remaining between them. The variable domain in full, with the rest retrieved from reference TRBV5-1 and TRBJ2-6, is KAGVTQTPRYLIKTRGQQVTLSCSPISGHRSVSWYQQTPGQGLQFLFEYFSETQRNKGNFPGRFSGRQFSNSRSEMNVSTLELGDSALYLCASSIDGQSGANVLTFGAGSRLTVL.

This clonotype has just a few counts. The chain is built from TRBV5-1 and TRBJ1-2; a weak D match, TRBD1 (5 bases). Germline-derived CDR1 and CDR2 are SGHRS and YFSETQ. This CDR3 has 14 residues. The V end was cut by 1 base, the J end by 2 bases, with 9 bases between. The CDR3 sequence: CASSLWGENYGYTF. DNA for the CDR3: TGCGCCAGCAGCTTGTGGGGCGAGAACTATGGCTACACCTTC.

The chain couples TRBV9 to TRBJ2-1, with 10 bases that match TRBD2. Germline V gene lookup returns CDR1 SGDLS and CDR2 YYNGEE. The CDR3 spans 15 residues. Trimming took 1 base from V and 2 from J; bases not matched to a gene: 0. DNA for the CDR3: TGTGCCAGCAGCGTACTAGCGGGGGCCTACAATGAGCAGTTCTTC. Amino acids: CASSVLAGAYNEQFF.

The chain has TRBV20-1 and TRBJ2-3, with 7 positions matching TRBD2. CDR1 and CDR2 (germline): DFQATT, SNEGSKA (reference sequence). V was clipped by 1 base and J by 4 bases; unmatched bases: 5. This CDR3 has 14 residues. The CDR3 loop reads CSARGTRGADTQYF. The CDR3 DNA follows: TGCAGTGCTAGAGGGACTAGGGGCGCAGATACGCAGTATTTT.

The sample holds a few counts of this clonotype. This may be a read error: a much more frequent sequence differs by one nucleotide. This chain connects TRBV10-3 to TRBJ2-4, with D perhaps assigned TRBD1 or TRBD2 (5 bases each). The germline V and J ends were trimmed by 3 bases and 11 bases, with 20 bases remaining between them. Per germline, CDR1 ENHRY and CDR2 SYGVKD. This CDR3 comprises 15 residues. The DNA of the CDR3 is TGTGCCATCAGTGAAAGGGCAGGGACGGGTAACGTTCAGTACTTC. Translated, it gives CAISERAGTGNVQYF.

The chain recombines TRBV20-1 with TRBJ1-2; D not certain. Germline CDR1 and CDR2: DFQATT and SNEGSKA (reference sequence). Trimming took off 2 bases at V and 1 base at J, with 14 bases between the two ends. This CDR3 spans 15 amino acids. This CDR3 reads CSARQVALINYGYTF. The DNA of the CDR3 is TGCAGTGCTAGACAGGTAGCCTTAATTAACTATGGCTACACCTTC.

The sample holds a few counts of this clonotype. V and J are TRBV7-2 and TRBJ2-5, with 9 bases aligning to TRBD2. Trimming removed 3 bases from V and 2 bases from J; junction bases left unmatched: 7. CDR1 and CDR2 from the germline V gene are SGHTA and FQGNSA. CDR3 length: 16 residues. The CDR3 DNA is TGTGCCAGCAGCTTGGTGGGAGCGGGGGGACAAGAGACCCAGTACTTC. It encodes CASSLVGAGGQETQYF.

The table lists this clonotype with a few counts. J is TRBJ2-7 and V is TRBV29-1; TRBD2 agrees at 8 bases. This CDR3 has 13 amino acids. The V gene's germline CDR1 is SQVTM and CDR2 ANQGSEA. V was clipped by 3 bases and J by 3 bases; unmatched bases: 4. CDR3 in amino acids: CSVDGGGLYEQYF. CDR3 nucleotide sequence: TGCAGCGTTGATGGCGGGGGGCTCTACGAGCAGTACTTC.

In this sample, this clonotype turned up once. The chain recombines TRBV6-1 with TRBJ2-7; D call uncertain. The CDR3 contains 15 residues. CDR1 and CDR2 (germline): MNHNS, SASEGT. Deletions cut 3 bases from V and 0 bases from J, with 12 bases between. The CDR3 region is CASSEGSASSYEQYF. The CDR3 coding sequence is TGTGCCAGCAGTGAGGGTAGTGCCTCCTCCTACGAGCAGTACTTC.

This chain connects TRBV10-2 to TRBJ1-2; TRBD1 agrees at 9 bases. Germline lookup yields CDR1 WSHSY and CDR2 SAAADI. V lost 8 bases and J lost 4; bases outside the gene matches: 5. The CDR3 loop spans 13 amino acids. The CDR3 coding sequence is TGCGCCAGCCTGGGACAGGGCCCCTATGGCTACACCTTC. It is translated as CASLGQGPYGYTF.

In this sample, this clonotype turned up a few times. The rearrangement uses TRBV20-1 and TRBJ2-5; a possible D gene is TRBD1 (6 bases). CDR3 length: 13 residues. V was cut by 1 base and J by 3 bases, with 9 bases left in between. The germline CDR1 and CDR2 sequences are DFQATT and SNEGSKA (reference sequence). The CDR3 is CSARGQVEETQYF. The CDR3 DNA sequence: TGCAGTGCTAGAGGACAGGTGGAAGAGACCCAGTACTTC.

The chain couples TRBV20-1 to TRBJ2-1, with 12 positions matching TRBD2. The CDR3 is 17 residues long. V lost 3 bases and J lost 1; bases outside the gene matches: 7. CDR1 and CDR2 (germline): DFQATT, SNEGSKA (reference sequence). The DNA for the CDR3 is TGCAGTGCTAGTTCTAGCGGGGGGGCCCTGTCCTACAATGAGCAGTTCTTC. It translates to CSASSSGGALSYNEQFF.

V and J are TRBV20-1 and TRBJ2-5; 12 nucleotides match TRBD2. Germline CDR1 is DFQATT and CDR2 is SNEGSKA (reference sequence). V lost 3 bases and J lost 4; bases outside the gene matches: 6. The CDR3 covers 15 residues. Written as DNA, the CDR3 is TGCAGTGCTAGCCTAGCGGGAGGGCCTTTAGAGACCCAGTACTTC. This sequence encodes CSASLAGGPLETQYF.

This clonotype was found a few times. The V and J genes are TRBV20-1 and TRBJ2-5; TRBD1 aligns across 9 bases. Per germline, CDR1 DFQATT and CDR2 SNEGSKA (reference sequence). The CDR3 extends over 16 amino acids. The J segment lost 2 bases and the V segment lost 6 bases, leaving 13 bases of the junction unmatched. CDR3 loop: CSARGDRASYQETQYF. DNA of the CDR3: TGCAGTGCCCGAGGGGACAGGGCCTCGTATCAAGAGACCCAGTACTTC.

The chain couples TRBV5-1 to TRBJ2-5; no reliable D call. The CDR3 is made up of 14 amino acids. Germline CDR1 reads SGHRS; CDR2 reads YFSETQ. V lost 0 bases to trimming and J lost 4 bases, with 10 bases between them. The CDR3 DNA is TGCGCCAGCAGCTTGGCCGTAACGGCAGAGACCCAGTACTTC. Its protein product is CASSLAVTAETQYF.

The chain recombines TRBV7-9 with TRBJ2-5, with D unclear. V lost 2 bases and J lost 4, with 11 bases in between. The CDR3 runs to 14 residues. The germline V gene encodes CDR1 SEHNR and CDR2 FQNEAQ (reference sequence). The CDR3 nucleotides are TGTGCCAGCAGCTTAACCATCAGCGCAGAGACCCAGTACTTC. Its translation is CASSLTISAETQYF.

A single count supports this clonotype. This rearrangement joins TRBV12-3 or TRBV12-4 to TRBJ1-4; no firm D call. V was cut by 3 bases and J by 6 bases, with 14 bases left in between. The CDR3 spans 15 residues. The CDR3 DNA is TGTGCCAGCAGTTTGGCCCTAGACACGGATGAAAAACTGTTTTTT. Translating it yields CASSLALDTDEKLFF.

This clonotype was detected only a few times. J is TRBJ1-2 and V is TRBV4-2; D is unclear. V lost 1 base to trimming and J lost 8 bases, with 11 bases between them. The CDR3 totals 13 residues. Per the germline V gene, CDR1 is LGHNA and CDR2 is YNFKEQ. The CDR3 spells CASSQGTESGYTF. CDR3 nucleotides: TGTGCCAGCAGCCAAGGGACGGAATCCGGCTACACCTTC.

The chain has TRBV25-1 and TRBJ2-1; 8 bases align to TRBD1. CDR1 is MGHDK, CDR2 SYGVNS, per germline. The CDR3 totals 13 residues. J gave up 4 bases and V 10 bases, and 6 bases lay outside the gene matches. The CDR3 region is CATRTGSYNEQFF. CDR3 DNA: TGTGCCACTCGGACAGGGTCGTACAATGAGCAGTTCTTC.

This chain links TRBV7-8 with TRBJ2-5, with D tentatively TRBD2 (5 bases). The CDR3 loop spans 13 amino acids. Germline V gene sequence: CDR1 SGHVS, CDR2 FQNEAQ. Trimming left V 8 bases short and J 2 bases short, with 12 bases between. The CDR3 is CASGSGEQETQYF. In DNA, the CDR3 is TGTGCCAGCGGGTCCGGGGAGCAAGAGACCCAGTACTTC.